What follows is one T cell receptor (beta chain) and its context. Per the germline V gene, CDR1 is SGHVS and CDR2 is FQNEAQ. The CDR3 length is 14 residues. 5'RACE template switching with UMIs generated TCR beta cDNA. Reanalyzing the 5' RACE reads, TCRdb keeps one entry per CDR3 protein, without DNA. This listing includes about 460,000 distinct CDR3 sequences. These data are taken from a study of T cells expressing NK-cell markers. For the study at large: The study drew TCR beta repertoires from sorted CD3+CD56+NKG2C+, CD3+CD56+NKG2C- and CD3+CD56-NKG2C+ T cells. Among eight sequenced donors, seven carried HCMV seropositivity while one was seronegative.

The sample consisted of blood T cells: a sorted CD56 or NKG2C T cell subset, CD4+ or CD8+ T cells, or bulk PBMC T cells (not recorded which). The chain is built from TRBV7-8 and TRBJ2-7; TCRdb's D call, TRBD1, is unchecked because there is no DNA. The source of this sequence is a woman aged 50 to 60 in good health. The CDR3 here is CASRPRRGNYEQYF.